The clone carrying this T cell receptor (beta chain) was observed once. The CDR3 runs 15 residues. The trim removed 3 bases at V and 0 bases at J, leaving 1 base unmatched. Germline CDR1 SGHRS, CDR2 YFSETQ. This record belongs to a study of blood T cell repertoires in COVID-19. The wider study: COVID-19 samples collected from the United States, Italy and Spain covered acute and convalescent phases.

As handled by the study authors: Nucleated cell number was recorded as an estimate derived from reference gene primer amplification. The table came from immunoSEQ multiplex PCR; TCRdb's copy has only in-frame clones and leaves some out. V, J and clone size were drawn from that table, and D and trimming were deduced from the DNA. The sample carries 30,000 to 40,000 clones, around 79% recorded once. The source is a man in his 70s with acute or convalescent COVID-19. The sequenced sample consisted of peripheral blood. This sequence joins TRBV5-1 and TRBJ2-1; TRBD1 agrees at 9 bases. The CDR3 spells CASSSGQGSYNEQFF. In DNA, the CDR3 is TGCGCCAGCAGCTCGGGACAGGGCTCCTACAATGAGCAGTTCTTC.